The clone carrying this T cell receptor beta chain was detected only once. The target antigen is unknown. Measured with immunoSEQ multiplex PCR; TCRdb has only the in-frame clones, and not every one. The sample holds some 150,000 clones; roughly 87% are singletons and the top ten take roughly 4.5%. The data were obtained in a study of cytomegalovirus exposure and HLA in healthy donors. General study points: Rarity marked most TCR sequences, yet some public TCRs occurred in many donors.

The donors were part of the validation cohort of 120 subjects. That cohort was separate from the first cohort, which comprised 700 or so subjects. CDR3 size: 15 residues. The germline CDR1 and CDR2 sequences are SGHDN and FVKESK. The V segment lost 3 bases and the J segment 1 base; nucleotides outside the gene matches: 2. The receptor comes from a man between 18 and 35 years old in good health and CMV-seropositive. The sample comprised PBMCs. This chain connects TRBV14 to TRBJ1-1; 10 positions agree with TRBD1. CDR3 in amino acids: CASSHRTGGNTEAFF. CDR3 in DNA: TGTGCCAGCAGCCATCGGACAGGGGGGAACACTGAAGCTTTCTTT.